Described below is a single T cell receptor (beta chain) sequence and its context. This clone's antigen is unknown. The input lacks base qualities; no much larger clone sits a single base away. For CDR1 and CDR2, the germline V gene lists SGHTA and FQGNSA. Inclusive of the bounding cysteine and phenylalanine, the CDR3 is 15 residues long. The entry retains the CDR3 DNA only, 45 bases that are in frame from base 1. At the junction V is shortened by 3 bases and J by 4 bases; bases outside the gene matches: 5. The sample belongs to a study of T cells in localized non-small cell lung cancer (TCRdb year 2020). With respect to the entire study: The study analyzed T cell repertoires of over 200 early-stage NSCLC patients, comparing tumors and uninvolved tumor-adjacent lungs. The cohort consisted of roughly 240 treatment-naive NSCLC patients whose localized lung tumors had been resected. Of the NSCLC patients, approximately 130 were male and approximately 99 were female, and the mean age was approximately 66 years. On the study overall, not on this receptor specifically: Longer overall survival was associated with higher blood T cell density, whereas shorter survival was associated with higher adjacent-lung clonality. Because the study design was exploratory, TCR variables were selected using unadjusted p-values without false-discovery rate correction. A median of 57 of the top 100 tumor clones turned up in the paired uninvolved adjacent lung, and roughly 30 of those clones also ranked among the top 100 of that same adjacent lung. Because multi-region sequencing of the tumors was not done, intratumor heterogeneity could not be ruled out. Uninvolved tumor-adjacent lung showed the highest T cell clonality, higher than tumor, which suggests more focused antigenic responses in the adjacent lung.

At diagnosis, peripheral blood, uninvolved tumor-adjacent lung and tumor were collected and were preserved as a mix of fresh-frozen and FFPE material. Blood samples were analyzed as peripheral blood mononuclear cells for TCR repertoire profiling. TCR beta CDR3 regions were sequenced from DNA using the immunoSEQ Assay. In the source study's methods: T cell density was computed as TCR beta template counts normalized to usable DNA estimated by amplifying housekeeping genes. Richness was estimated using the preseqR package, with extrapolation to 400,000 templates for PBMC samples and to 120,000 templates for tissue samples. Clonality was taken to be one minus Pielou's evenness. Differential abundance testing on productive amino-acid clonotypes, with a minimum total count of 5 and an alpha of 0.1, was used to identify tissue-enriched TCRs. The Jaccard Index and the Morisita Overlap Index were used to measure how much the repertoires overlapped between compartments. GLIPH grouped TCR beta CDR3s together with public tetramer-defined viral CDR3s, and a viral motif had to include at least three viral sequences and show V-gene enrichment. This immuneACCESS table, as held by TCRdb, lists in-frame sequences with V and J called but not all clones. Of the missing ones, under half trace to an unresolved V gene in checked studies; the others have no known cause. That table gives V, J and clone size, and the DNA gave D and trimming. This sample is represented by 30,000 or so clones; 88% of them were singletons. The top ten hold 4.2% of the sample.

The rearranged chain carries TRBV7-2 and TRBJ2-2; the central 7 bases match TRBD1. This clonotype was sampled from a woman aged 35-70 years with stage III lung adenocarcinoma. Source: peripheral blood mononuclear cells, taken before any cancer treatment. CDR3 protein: CASSFEQGTTGELFF. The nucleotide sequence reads TGTGCCAGCAGCTTTGAACAGGGGACCACCGGGGAGCTGTTTTTT.